This is a list of T cell receptor beta chains from one sample in a study of Ad26.COV2.S vaccination and SARS-CoV-2 variants. Produced via immunoSEQ multiplex PCR; TCRdb's table is partial and in-frame only. This sample has about 410,000 clones, with 89% found just once. The material was peripheral blood, obtained in a trial of Ad26.COV2.S vaccine versus placebo. These receptors all come from a person between 18 and 60 years old who received the Ad26.COV2.S COVID-19 vaccine or a placebo. Both conserved end residues are part of each CDR3. The D gene is left open where the match is weak. Expanded clones are given a class, and other clones once, few, many or no size at all.

j_gene: TRBJ2-5
d_gene: TRBD1
abundance: .
v_gene: TRBV6-5
CDR3aa: CASSPWTGKGETQYF
CDR3nt: TGTGCCAGCAGCCCGTGGACAGGGAAGGGGGAGACCCAGTACTTC

j_gene: TRBJ1-2
d_gene: .
abundance: .
v_gene: TRBV12-3/TRBV12-4
CDR3aa: CASSLVVGWGYTF
CDR3nt: TGTGCCAGCAGTTTAGTGGTGGGCTGGGGCTACACCTTC

j_gene: TRBJ2-7
d_gene: .
abundance: .
v_gene: TRBV5-4
CDR3aa: CASSLSPPFHYEQYF
CDR3nt: TGTGCCAGCAGCCTCTCGCCCCCCTTCCACTACGAGCAGTACTTC

j_gene: TRBJ2-5
d_gene: TRBD2
abundance: .
v_gene: TRBV24-1
CDR3aa: CATSDLGLAGTQETQYF
CDR3nt: TGTGCCACCAGTGATCTTGGACTAGCGGGGACCCAAGAGACCCAGTACTTC

j_gene: TRBJ2-3
d_gene: .
abundance: .
v_gene: TRBV7-2
CDR3aa: CASSLRGFKTDTQYF
CDR3nt: TGTGCCAGCAGCTTAAGGGGGTTTAAAACAGATACGCAGTATTTT

j_gene: TRBJ1-5
d_gene: TRBD1
abundance: .
v_gene: TRBV7-6
CDR3aa: CASSITDREGQPQHF
CDR3nt: TGTGCCAGCAGCATAACGGACAGGGAAGGCCAGCCCCAGCATTTT

j_gene: TRBJ1-4
d_gene: .
abundance: .
v_gene: TRBV7-9
CDR3aa: CASSSGGWDEKLFF
CDR3nt: TGTGCCAGCAGCTCCGGGGGCTGGGATGAAAAACTGTTTTTT

j_gene: TRBJ1-5
d_gene: .
abundance: few
v_gene: TRBV6-6
CDR3aa: CASSYSTSGLPQPQHF
CDR3nt: TGTGCCAGCAGTTACTCGACATCAGGCCTACCCCAGCCCCAGCATTTT

j_gene: TRBJ1-1
d_gene: .
abundance: .
v_gene: TRBV18
CDR3aa: CASSPTVDTEAFF
CDR3nt: TGTGCCAGCTCACCGACGGTGGACACTGAAGCTTTCTTT

j_gene: TRBJ2-7
d_gene: TRBD1
abundance: .
v_gene: TRBV5-5
CDR3aa: CASSPGTGASYEQYF
CDR3nt: TGTGCCAGCAGCCCGGGGACAGGTGCCTCCTACGAGCAGTACTTC

j_gene: TRBJ1-1
d_gene: .
abundance: .
v_gene: TRBV10-1
CDR3aa: CASSRHLQDTEAFF
CDR3nt: TGCGCCAGCAGTAGACACCTCCAGGACACTGAAGCTTTCTTT

j_gene: TRBJ1-1
d_gene: TRBD1
abundance: many
v_gene: TRBV11-3
CDR3aa: CASSPQGAGTEAFF
CDR3nt: TGTGCCAGCAGCCCCCAGGGGGCAGGGACTGAAGCTTTCTTT

j_gene: TRBJ2-2
d_gene: TRBD2
abundance: .
v_gene: TRBV6-1
CDR3aa: CASSEGAGGVTGELFF
CDR3nt: TGTGCCAGCAGTGAGGGTGCGGGGGGCGTCACCGGGGAGCTGTTTTTT

j_gene: TRBJ2-5
d_gene: .
abundance: once
v_gene: TRBV4-1
CDR3aa: CASSSYARGVQETQYF
CDR3nt: TGCGCCAGCAGCTCATACGCCCGAGGAGTCCAAGAGACCCAGTACTTC

j_gene: TRBJ2-7
d_gene: TRBD2
abundance: .
v_gene: TRBV5-1
CDR3aa: CASSGGLAGAGQYF
CDR3nt: TGCGCCAGCAGCGGGGGACTAGCGGGAGCGGGGCAGTACTTC

j_gene: TRBJ1-1
d_gene: .
abundance: .
v_gene: TRBV12-5
CDR3aa: CASGLVNPVLPWKTEAFF
CDR3nt: TGTGCTAGTGGTTTGGTAAACCCGGTACTACCCTGGAAGACTGAAGCTTTCTTT

j_gene: TRBJ2-7
d_gene: .
abundance: .
v_gene: TRBV5-6
CDR3aa: CASRPWQKLSYEQYF
CDR3nt: TGTGCCAGCCGGCCCTGGCAGAAACTGTCCTACGAGCAGTACTTC

j_gene: TRBJ1-1
d_gene: .
abundance: .
v_gene: TRBV14
CDR3aa: CASSPGGRRTEAFF
CDR3nt: TGTGCCAGCAGCCCGGGAGGTCGACGCACTGAAGCTTTCTTT

j_gene: TRBJ2-5
d_gene: .
abundance: .
v_gene: TRBV3-1/TRBV3-2
CDR3aa: CASSQAPGQQETQYF
CDR3nt: TGTGCCAGCAGCCAAGCCCCGGGACAACAAGAGACCCAGTACTTC

j_gene: TRBJ1-6
d_gene: .
abundance: .
v_gene: TRBV28
CDR3aa: CASSQASGTYRSPLHF
CDR3nt: TGTGCCAGCAGCCAGGCCTCCGGGACATATCGTTCACCCCTCCACTTT

j_gene: TRBJ2-4
d_gene: .
abundance: .
v_gene: TRBV5-8
CDR3aa: CASSYPGTLQYF
CDR3nt: TGTGCCAGCAGCTATCCCGGGACCCTTCAGTACTTC